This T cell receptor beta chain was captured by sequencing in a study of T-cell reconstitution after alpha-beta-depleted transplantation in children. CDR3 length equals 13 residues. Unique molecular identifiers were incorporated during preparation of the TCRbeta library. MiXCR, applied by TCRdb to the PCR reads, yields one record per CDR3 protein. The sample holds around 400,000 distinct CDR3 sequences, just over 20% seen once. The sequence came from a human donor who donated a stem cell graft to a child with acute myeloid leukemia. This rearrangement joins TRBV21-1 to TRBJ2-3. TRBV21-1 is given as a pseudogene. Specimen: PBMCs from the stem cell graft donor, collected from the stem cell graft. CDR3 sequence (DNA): TGTGCCAGCAGCAAAGACCGCACAGATACGCAGTATTTT. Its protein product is CASSKDRTDTQYF.